The 19 T cell receptor beta chains in this list originate from one sample, sequenced in a study of identifying expanded T cells in peripheral blood. Sequencing used immunoSEQ multiplex PCR; TCRdb keeps in-frame clones, though not all of them. The sample includes 100,000 to 150,000 clones, 75% to 90% of them seen just once. The sequencing input was blood. The receptors derive from a person between 18 and 75 years old in good health.

V and J are TRBV7-9 and TRBJ2-2; 10 bases match TRBD1. CDR3 length equals 14 residues. The germline V gene has CDR1 SEHNR and CDR2 FQNEAQ (reference sequence). V lost 6 bases and J lost 5; bases outside the gene matches: 3. The chain's CDR3 is CASSRDRGTGELFF. The DNA of the CDR3 is TGTGCCAGCAGTCGGGACAGGGGAACCGGGGAGCTGTTTTTT.

The rearrangement uses TRBV27 and TRBJ2-3; D may be TRBD2 (6 bases). The germline V gene encodes CDR1 MNHEY and CDR2 SMNVEV (reference sequence). Deletions cut 6 bases from V and 4 bases from J, with 26 bases between. The CDR3 runs 18 residues. CDR3 amino acids: CASSRYPSGGTPSDTQYF. As DNA, the CDR3 is TGTGCCAGCAGCCGCTACCCCTCCGGCGGGACCCCTTCAGATACGCAGTATTTT.

The rearrangement joins TRBV6-5 to TRBJ2-1, with 14 bases lining up with TRBD2. This CDR3 has 15 amino acids. CDR1 is MNHEY and CDR2 is SVGAGI in the germline V gene. After removal of 0 bases from V and 10 bases from J, the junction contained 2 bases not matched to a gene. The DNA for the CDR3 is TGTGCCAGCAGTTACTCGACTAGCGGGGGGGAGGAGCAGTTCTTC. It encodes CASSYSTSGGEEQFF.

In nucleotides, the CDR3 is TGTGCCAGCAGCTTAGACTGGAGGGGCCAGCCCCAGCATTTT. It encodes CASSLDWRGQPQHF. J is TRBJ1-5 and V is TRBV7-2; possible D gene TRBD1, 5 bases. Trimming shortened V by 1 base and J by 7 bases, and 11 bases separated the two germline ends. The CDR3 extends over 14 amino acids. The germline gives CDR1 SGHTA, CDR2 FQGNSA.

The gene calls are TRBV5-8 and TRBJ1-1; the D gene is possibly TRBD1 (6 bases). CDR1 is SGHTS and CDR2 is YDEGEE in the germline V gene. This CDR3 comprises 13 residues. V lost 1 base, J lost 7 bases, and 11 bases lay in between. The CDR3 region has the DNA TGTGCCAGCAGCTTGTGGGGGGGCGGTGAAGCTTTCTTT. It codes for CASSLWGGGEAFF.

This clone has just a few counts. V and J are TRBV30 and TRBJ1-6, with a tentative D call TRBD1 (5 bases). There are 14 residues in the CDR3. CDR1 is GTSNPN and CDR2 is SVGIG in the germline V gene (reference sequence). Trimming removed 5 bases from V and 10 bases from J, with 18 bases in between. The CDR3 nucleotides read TGTGCCTGGCAGATCGGGACTCCCAGGTCACCCCTCCACTTT. Its protein is CAWQIGTPRSPLHF.

The chain is built from TRBV9 and TRBJ1-4, with 11 bases identical to TRBD1. Trimming removed 0 bases from V and 6 bases from J; junction bases left unmatched: 7. The CDR3 spans 17 residues. CDR1 and CDR2 from the germline V gene are SGDLS and YYNGEE. The CDR3 loop is CASSVEGMGQGDEKLFF. CDR3 coding DNA: TGTGCCAGCAGCGTAGAGGGGATGGGACAGGGGGATGAAAAACTGTTTTTT.

The V and J genes are TRBV7-8 and TRBJ1-5; no clear D gene. The V end was cut by 3 bases, the J end by 7 bases, with 16 bases between. The CDR3 sequence is 15 residues long. The V gene's germline CDR1 is SGHVS and CDR2 FQNEAQ. CDR3 coding DNA: TGTGCCAGCAGCTTTCATCTCTCGCTCATGCAGCCCCAGCATTTT. It codes for CASSFHLSLMQPQHF.

This rearrangement joins TRBV7-9 to TRBJ1-2; possible D gene TRBD1, 6 bases. The CDR3 totals 14 residues. V lost 5 bases and J lost 8, with 18 bases in between. CDR1 and CDR2 from the germline V gene are SEHNR and FQNEAQ (reference sequence). DNA of the CDR3: TGTGCCAGCAGCCCACGGACAGACCCGGGGGGCTACACCTTC. Amino acid sequence: CASSPRTDPGGYTF.

This chain uses TRBV7-2 with TRBJ1-1; D ambiguous. Germline V gene sequence: CDR1 SGHTA, CDR2 FQGNSA. The V gene lost 6 bases and the J gene lost 11 bases, with 22 bases spanning the gap. The CDR3 has 14 residues. The CDR3 nucleotides are TGTGCCAGCAGGTCCTTTTTATCCGGAATTCGGGCTTTCTTT. Its translation is CASRSFLSGIRAFF.

This rearrangement joins TRBV11-2 to TRBJ1-1; D is ambiguous. Trimming pared 2 bases from V and 0 bases from J, leaving 10 bases between. Germline V lookup: CDR1 SGHAT, CDR2 FQNNGV. CDR3 length equals 15 residues. CDR3 sequence (DNA): TGTGCCAGCAGCTTATCAGTCAGCATGAACACTGAAGCTTTCTTT. It encodes CASSLSVSMNTEAFF.

The J gene is TRBJ2-1, the V gene TRBV11-3; 8 bases are a match to TRBD1. V was clipped by 5 bases and J by 6 bases; unmatched bases: 6. This CDR3 is 14 amino acids long. Per the germline V gene, CDR1 is SGHNT and CDR2 is YENEEA. The CDR3 is CASSPGTGSNEQFF. In nucleotides, the CDR3 is TGTGCCAGCAGCCCCGGGACAGGTAGCAATGAGCAGTTCTTC. The whole variable domain, filled in from reference TRBV11-3 and TRBJ2-1, reads EAGVVQSPRYKIIEKKQPVAFWCNPISGHNTLYWYLQNLGQGPELLIRYENEEAVDDSQLPKDRFSAERLKGVDSTLKIQPAELGDSAVYLCASSPGTGSNEQFFGPGTRLTVL.

In its sample, this clone was seen a few times. V usage is TRBV10-3 and J usage is TRBJ1-2; the match to TRBD1 covers 7 bases. This CDR3 is built from 13 residues. Trimming cost V 11 bases and J 5 bases; bases outside gene matches: 11. Germline values: CDR1 ENHRY, CDR2 SYGVKD. CDR3 sequence reads: CAFTPGQSYGYTF. DNA of the CDR3: TGTGCCTTCACTCCGGGACAGAGTTATGGCTACACCTTC.

The V call is TRBV9, the J call TRBJ2-3; no reliable D call. CDR3 length: 16 amino acids. The V end was cut by 1 base, the J end by 2 bases, with 14 bases between. Germline-derived CDR1 and CDR2 are SGDLS and YYNGEE. The CDR3 reads CASSVSLGRVTDTQYF. The DNA for the CDR3 is TGTGCCAGCAGCGTATCACTCGGTAGGGTCACAGATACGCAGTATTTT.

This chain connects TRBV19 to TRBJ1-2; weak D call: TRBD1 (5 bases). CDR1 LNHDA and CDR2 SQIVND come from the germline V gene (reference sequence). The CDR3 totals 15 residues. The V end was cut by 0 bases, the J end by 4 bases, with 12 bases between. DNA of the CDR3: TGTGCCAGTAGTATAGATGCGGGACCTGCCTATGGCTACACCTTC. It yields the protein CASSIDAGPAYGYTF.

This clone was found once. This sequence joins TRBV11-3 and TRBJ2-2; D gene uncertain. With 5 bases removed from V and 8 bases from J, the gap between germline ends came to 12 bases. The CDR3 runs to 13 residues. CDR1 SGHNT and CDR2 YENEEA come from the germline V gene. The CDR3 sequence: CASSPLSWGELFF. CDR3 DNA: TGTGCCAGCAGCCCCTTGAGTTGGGGGGAGCTGTTTTTT.

V gene TRBV4-1 combines with J gene TRBJ2-7; perhaps TRBD1 as D (6 bases). Trimming removed 2 bases from V and 2 bases from J, with 13 bases in between. This CDR3 is built from 15 residues. CDR1 is MGHRA, CDR2 YSYEKL, per germline. CDR3 sequence: CASSQLGRGAYEQYF. Written as DNA, the CDR3 is TGCGCCAGCAGCCAACTTGGCAGGGGAGCCTACGAGCAGTACTTC.

CDR3 nucleotide sequence: TGTGCCAGCAGGAGGGACACTCGATCTTACGAGCAGTACTTC. It codes for CASRRDTRSYEQYF. The J gene is TRBJ2-7, the V gene TRBV6-6, with D perhaps matching TRBD1 (6 bases). V was cut by 6 bases and J by 4 bases, with 16 bases left in between. Germline V gives CDR1 MNHNY, CDR2 SVGAGI (reference sequence). The CDR3 loop spans 14 amino acids.

For this clone: Other DNA sequences in this specimen translate into the identical CDR3. The chain couples TRBV6-5 to TRBJ1-1; 9 bases are shared with TRBD1. Germline loops: CDR1 MNHEY, CDR2 SVGAGI. V was pared by 5 bases and J by 5 bases, with 3 bases of the junction left unmatched. The CDR3 runs to 13 residues. CDR3 in amino acids: CASSLDRGTEAFF. The CDR3 DNA follows: TGTGCCAGCAGTCTAGACAGGGGGACTGAAGCTTTCTTT.